This T cell receptor beta chain was observed in a study of HIV-infected patients and healthy controls. Using its own MiXCR run on the 5' RACE reads, TCRdb lists one record per CDR3 protein. Among over 55,000 distinct CDR3 sequences listed, around 17% were seen once. This CDR3 contains 15 residues. With V trimmed by 5 bases and J by 2 bases, 7 bases remained unmatched. The germline CDR1 and CDR2 sequences are KGHSH and LQKENI. The material sequenced was CD4+ T cells from blood. This TCR was recovered from a human donor in good health. V and J are TRBV18 and TRBJ2-7; the match to TRBD1 covers 9 bases. The CDR3 DNA is TGTGCCAGCTCAATCGGACAGGGGTCGACCTACGAGCAGTACTTC. As protein: CASSIGQGSTYEQYF. Complete variable domain (other parts from reference TRBV18 and TRBJ2-7): NAGVMQNPRHLVRRRGQEARLRCSPMKGHSHVYWYRQLPEEGLKFMVYLQKENIIDESGMPKERFSAEFPKEGPSILRIQQVVRGDSAAYFCASSIGQGSTYEQYFGPGTRLTVT.